These 21 T cell receptor beta chains originate from one sample sequenced in a study of blood T cell repertoires in COVID-19. Clones were sequenced by immunoSEQ multiplex PCR, and TCRdb holds only the in-frame ones, with some missing. The table includes around 250,000 clones, 70% to 90% detected once. The sequencing input was PBMCs or T cells enriched from blood (not recorded which). All receptors come from a woman aged 45-60 years who had recovered from COVID-19.

V gene TRBV4-1 combines with J gene TRBJ2-2; a possible D gene is TRBD1 (5 bases). V was trimmed by 0 bases and J by 7 bases, leaving 12 bases between them. CDR1 is MGHRA, CDR2 YSYEKL, per germline. The CDR3 spans 15 residues. The CDR3 DNA reads TGCGCCAGCAGCCAAGAAAGGGGCTCCCACGGGGAGCTGTTTTTT. The encoded protein is CASSQERGSHGELFF.

The rearrangement uses TRBV28 and TRBJ2-7, with D unresolved. Trimming pared 4 bases from V and 9 bases from J, leaving 10 bases between. CDR1 and CDR2 (germline): MDHEN, SYDVKM. This CDR3 contains 11 residues. CDR3 sequence (DNA): TGTGCCAGCAGTTCCCTACGAGGGCAGTACTTC. Translation gives CASSSLRGQYF.

The chain employs TRBV28 and TRBJ2-5; a possible D gene is TRBD2 (6 bases). Germline-derived CDR1 and CDR2 are MDHEN and SYDVKM. V was clipped by 10 bases and J by 5 bases, with 23 bases between them. The CDR3 contains 15 residues. DNA of the CDR3: TGTGCCACCGAGGCCGGACTACCAGGTGTGGAGACCCAGTACTTC. The encoded protein is CATEAGLPGVETQYF.

The J gene is TRBJ1-2, the V gene TRBV19, with D perhaps TRBD1 (6 bases). The germline V gene has CDR1 LNHDA and CDR2 SQIVND (reference sequence). The CDR3 is 15 amino acids. V lost 2 bases and J 1 base, leaving 11 bases between the germline ends. The CDR3 is CASSIIQGYNYGYTF. DNA for the CDR3: TGTGCCAGTAGTATAATCCAGGGGTATAACTATGGCTACACCTTC.

The rearrangement joins TRBV5-4 to TRBJ2-3, with TRBD2 matching 8 bases. Germline V gene lookup returns CDR1 SGHNT and CDR2 YYREEE (reference sequence). The length of the CDR3 is 19 residues. The J segment lost 7 bases and the V segment lost 6 bases, leaving 25 bases of the junction unmatched. CDR3 in amino acids: CASNPGGPAGARSTNTQYF. The CDR3 DNA follows: TGTGCCAGCAACCCGGGAGGGCCTGCGGGAGCCCGATCCACGAATACGCAGTATTTT.

The genes are TRBV7-9 and TRBJ1-1; no definite D call. From germline, CDR1 is SEHNR and CDR2 FQNEAQ (reference sequence). The V and J ends lost 1 base and 4 bases respectively, with 16 bases between them. This CDR3 region has 16 residues. This CDR3 is CASSLEGILRGTEAFF. The CDR3 bases are TGTGCCAGCAGCTTAGAGGGTATTTTGCGGGGCACTGAAGCTTTCTTT.

CDR3: CASTGYNEQFF. The CDR3 DNA is TGTGCCAGCACAGGATACAATGAGCAGTTCTTC. The genes are TRBV6-4 and TRBJ2-1; D ambiguous. Germline CDR1 is MRHNA and CDR2 is SNTAGT. The CDR3 extends over 11 amino acids. Trimming stripped 7 bases from V and 4 bases from J, with 5 bases between.

In this sample, this clone turned up once. Relative to the germline gene, one junction end is altered; a read error may explain this. The V call is TRBV29-1, the J call TRBJ1-4, with 9 bases lining up with TRBD1. In germline, CDR1 is SQVTM, CDR2 ANQGSEA. This CDR3 comprises 12 residues. This CDR3 reads CSVELRGDRVLF. CDR3 nucleotide sequence: TGCAGCGTCGAACTCAGGGGGGACAGGGTCTTATTT.

V gene TRBV3-1 (or the pseudogene TRBV3-2) combines with J gene TRBJ2-3; D gene uncertain. Trimming cost V 4 bases and J 7 bases, with 18 bases left between them. The CDR3 loop spans 15 amino acids. Germline CDR1 reads LGHDT; CDR2 reads YNNKEL (reference sequence). CDR3 sequence reads: CASSPRTSLVYTQYF. The DNA of the CDR3 is TGTGCCAGCAGCCCTAGAACCTCACTTGTCTATACGCAGTATTTT.

This chain uses TRBV20-1 with TRBJ1-1; D ambiguous. V lost 6 bases and J lost 10, with 15 bases in between. This CDR3 has 11 amino acids. Germline CDR1 DFQATT, CDR2 SNEGSKA (reference sequence). The CDR3 here is CSATGSTLAFF. CDR3 in DNA: TGCAGTGCAACCGGTTCCACTCTAGCTTTCTTT.

This clone was recorded a few times. The chain is built from TRBV5-6 and TRBJ1-5, with a possible D match to TRBD1 (5 bases). Trimming stripped 0 bases from V and 9 bases from J, with 10 bases between. Germline assignment: CDR1 SGHDT and CDR2 YYEEEE. The CDR3 is made up of 13 amino acids. CDR3 region: CASSLGYGGPQHF. The CDR3 nucleotides read TGTGCCAGCAGCTTGGGTTACGGGGGGCCCCAGCATTTT.

The CDR3 nucleotides read TGTGCCTCCCACAGGGAGTTTGGTGAAAAACTGTTTTTT. Amino acids: CASHREFGEKLFF. The chain has TRBV19 and TRBJ1-4; D perhaps matches TRBD1 (6 bases). V was pared by 11 bases and J by 7 bases, with 17 bases between. Germline V gene sequence: CDR1 LNHDA, CDR2 SQIVND (reference sequence). CDR3 length: 13 amino acids.

The CDR3 protein is CASRIPQGFSPLHF. CDR3 bases: TGTGCCAGCAGAATCCCACAGGGGTTTTCACCCCTCCACTTT. The rearrangement joins TRBV28 to TRBJ1-6; TRBD1 aligns across 7 bases. Losses at the gene ends were 6 bases for V and 9 bases for J; bases not matched to a gene: 8. The CDR3 sequence is 14 residues long. Germline CDR1 reads MDHEN; CDR2 reads SYDVKM.

The chain combines TRBV5-5 with TRBJ1-6, with 10 bases that match TRBD1. This CDR3 has 16 amino acids. The junction had 4 bases not matched to a gene; V was cut back by 1 base and J by 6 bases. The V gene's germline CDR1 is SGHKS and CDR2 YYEKEE (reference sequence). CDR3 bases: TGTGCCAGCAGCTTGTGGGGACAGGGGATTAATTCACCCCTCCACTTT. Its translation: CASSLWGQGINSPLHF.

The chain is built from TRBV12-3 or TRBV12-4 and TRBJ1-3; D is ambiguous. This CDR3 is built from 12 residues. The V end lost 7 bases, the J end lost 8 bases, and 12 bases lay between the germline ends. CDR3 in amino acids: CASNPGLDTIYF. For the CDR3, the DNA is TGTGCCAGCAATCCTGGACTGGACACCATATATTTT.

This chain connects TRBV19 to TRBJ1-5; maybe TRBD1 (6 bases). V lost 2 bases and J 2 bases, leaving 13 bases between the germline ends. The germline CDR1 and CDR2 sequences are LNHDA and SQIVND (reference sequence). The CDR3 consists of 16 residues. CDR3 in amino acids: CASSITAGEGNQPQHF. Here the CDR3 DNA reads TGTGCCAGTAGTATAACAGCAGGGGAAGGCAATCAGCCCCAGCATTTT.

V usage is TRBV5-6 and J usage is TRBJ2-1; 9 bases are shared with TRBD2. The ends lost 2 bases at V and 2 bases at J; junction bases unmatched: 5. The CDR3 runs 16 residues. CDR1 is SGHDT and CDR2 is YYEEEE in the germline V gene. CDR3 nucleotide sequence: TGTGCCAGCAGCTTAAGCGGGGGGTGGGCCTACAATGAGCAGTTCTTC. Protein product: CASSLSGGWAYNEQFF.

This chain joins TRBV7-2 and TRBJ1-2; 10 positions match TRBD1. J gave up 7 bases and V 5 bases, and 10 bases lay outside the gene matches. Per the germline V gene, CDR1 is SGHTA and CDR2 is FQGNSA. The length of the CDR3 is 15 residues. The CDR3 sequence is CASSPGGDRGSGYTF. DNA of the CDR3: TGTGCCAGCAGCCCCGGAGGGGACAGGGGCAGTGGCTACACCTTC. Combining the CDR3 with reference TRBV7-2 and TRBJ1-2 gives the whole variable domain GAGVSQSPSNKVTEKGKDVELRCDPISGHTALYWYRQSLGQGLEFLIYFQGNSAPDKSGLPSDRFSAERTGGSVSTLTIQRTQQEDSAVYLCASSPGGDRGSGYTFGSGTRLTVV.

V usage is TRBV6-1 and J usage is TRBJ1-1, with 12 nucleotides matching TRBD1. CDR1 MNHNS and CDR2 SASEGT come from the germline V gene. This CDR3 has 17 amino acids. J gave up 11 bases and V 0 bases, and 13 bases lay outside the gene matches. The CDR3 loop reads CASSEAGQGAGIMVAFF. CDR3 coding DNA: TGTGCCAGCAGTGAAGCGGGACAGGGGGCTGGTATTATGGTGGCTTTCTTT.

This clone was seen a handful of times. This chain uses TRBV5-1 with TRBJ2-7; maybe TRBD1 (6 bases). The V gene's germline CDR1 is SGHRS and CDR2 YFSETQ. V gave up 2 bases and J gave up 2 bases, with 17 bases separating them. The length of the CDR3 is 16 residues. CDR3 nucleotides: TGCGCCAGCAGCTTCCGGACAGATAGAGCAGCCTACGAGCAGTACTTC. Its translation: CASSFRTDRAAYEQYF.

This clone was counted between two and nine times. J is TRBJ2-7 and V is TRBV2, with D maybe TRBD2 (6 bases). The ends were cut back, 11 bases at V and 7 bases at J, with 21 bases in the middle. This CDR3 has 13 residues. Looked up from germline, CDR1 is SNHLY and CDR2 is FYNNEI. DNA for the CDR3: TGTGCCGGTAGCGGAGTGGGAGATCTGGAGCAGTACTTC. As protein: CAGSGVGDLEQYF.